This T cell receptor beta chain appears in the sequencing data of a study of tumor-infiltrating lymphocytes in primary liver carcinoma listed by TCRdb under 2017. Study-level background: Surgical resection was performed in China between November 2015 and early 2016 on about 5 patients with histopathologically diagnosed primary liver carcinoma. Repertoires from technical replicates were highly reproducible, with mean shared-clone rates approximately 0.88 and correlation coefficients above 0.95. TCRbeta repertoire sequencing covered about 35 specimens from 5 patients: roughly 25 tumor regions, 5 adjacent noncancerous liver tissues and 5 peripheral blood samples. Each sample produced about 3.5 to 8 million productive TCRbeta reads, and read depth showed no significant difference between tissue types. The five patients had tumors of stage T1-T3 N0M0, with maximum diameters ranging from roughly 4 to 11 cm. TCRbeta repertoire sequencing, expression microarrays and whole-exome sequencing were combined in the study across five regions of each liver tumor, with adjacent normal tissue and blood also included. Hepatocellular carcinoma (four) or combined HCC and intrahepatic cholangiocarcinoma (one) was present in the five patients, who were three men and two women aged 30 to 69 years. Study-wide findings and limitations: Only a few patients were included in the study, and the authors note that the findings should be validated in a larger study. Compared with blood, tumors had a significantly larger share of the repertoire taken up by the top 250 clones (p = 0.039). Consistent with antigen-driven expansion, pairs of tumor regions showed higher repertoire overlap (mean approximately 35%) than either tumor-adjacent pairs (around 17%) or tumor-blood pairs (roughly 14%). Because sequencing covered only the TCR beta chain and unpaired alpha chains were not captured, true repertoire diversity is likely underestimated. Because the samples were bulk and unsorted, CD4+ and CD8+ T cell repertoires could not be compared.

About this clonotype itself: The target of this receptor is not known. Relative to the germline gene, one junction end is altered; a read error may explain this.

The CDR3, from cysteine to phenylalanine, totals 13 residues. The CDR3 DNA has 39 bases and is translated from base 1. The germline V gene (reference sequence) supplies CDR1 SGHAT and CDR2 FQDESV. Blood RNA was extracted from unsorted whole blood with TRIzol reagent; germline DNA came from the DNeasy Blood & Tissue kit. Patients had chronic HBV infection and were treatment-naive at sampling. Around 3.6 milliliters of peripheral blood were collected into K2EDTA tubes before surgery. Using a constant-region primer and ProtoScript II reverse transcriptase, TCRbeta-specific cDNA was reverse-transcribed from 500 ng total RNA. Construction of the TCRbeta libraries relied on three nested rounds of multiplex PCR, following a slightly modified ARM-PCR procedure. The first two PCR rounds used multiplex TRBV1-TRBV30 forward primers with a Cbeta reverse primer, each for roughly 10 cycles. A final 25-cycle PCR with Deep VentR polymerase added sample barcodes and Illumina adapters. Before sequencing, amplicons of 200-500 bp were purified from gel using a QIAquick gel extraction kit. An Illumina HiSeq 2500 was used to sequence the TCRbeta amplicons, generating 250-bp paired-end reads. The paper's data handling went like this. To recover full CDR3 sequences, reads were quality-trimmed using Trimmomatic v0.33 and paired reads were then merged using FLASH v1.2.11. V, D and J germline segments were assigned to the rearranged TCRbeta sequences using MiGEC v1.2.1b. Clonotype statistics and Shannon-Wiener diversity indices were computed with VDJtools v1.0.0. To cut down on sampling bias, every analysis after diversity analysis relied on just the 250 most abundant clonotypes from each sample. TCRdb reprocessing: public reads trimmed at Q25 with fastp, clones called with MiXCR, in-frame beta chains kept. Rows with a matching CDR3 protein are joined into one entry that keeps the most common DNA and genes. These V and J calls originate from TCRdb's pipeline instead of the authors' own analysis. The sample data list approximately 330,000 distinct CDR3 sequences, and 65% of these were observed just once. The top ten hold about 6.1% of the sample.

Sequenced sample: peripheral blood. The sequence came from a man between 35 and 55 years old with primary liver carcinoma and hepatitis B virus infection. The sequence is built from TRBV11-1 and TRBJ2-7; 5 matching bases give a weak D call of TRBD2. The nucleotide sequence reads TGTGCCAGCCGTGCGCTAGCTACCTACGAGCAGTATTTC. Its product reads: CASRALATYEQYF.